These 23 T cell receptor beta chains came from one sample sequenced in a study of blood T cell repertoires in COVID-19. Profiled with immunoSEQ multiplex PCR; TCRdb holds only in-frame clones, not every one. The repertoire includes about 200,000 clones, around 85% of them detected once, and roughly 20% sits in the top ten. Sequencing used PBMCs or T cells enriched from blood (not recorded which). These receptors all stem from a man aged 35 to 55 who had recovered from COVID-19.

This clone showed up just once. The chain has TRBV5-1 and TRBJ2-4, with 11 nucleotides matching TRBD1. V gave up 4 bases and J gave up 2 bases; unmatched junction bases: 8. Germline-derived CDR1 and CDR2 are SGHRS and YFSETQ. The CDR3 consists of 17 residues. CDR3 in DNA: TGCGCCAGCAGCGTAGGACAGGGGGCTGTGACCAAAAACATTCAGTACTTC. This sequence encodes CASSVGQGAVTKNIQYF.

The chain carries TRBV19 and TRBJ2-7, with D possibly matching TRBD2 (6 bases). Germline V gene data show CDR1 as LNHDA and CDR2 as SQIVND (reference sequence). CDR3 length: 14 residues. V gave up 10 bases and J gave up 6 bases, with 22 bases separating them. The CDR3 spells CATSPPNGSPEQYF. In nucleotides, the CDR3 is TGTGCCACCTCCCCTCCAAACGGGAGCCCCGAGCAGTACTTC. Drawing the rest from reference TRBV19 and TRBJ2-7, the complete variable domain is DGGITQSPKYLFRKEGQNVTLSCEQNLNHDAMYWYRQDPGQGLRLIYYSQIVNDFQKGDIAEGYSVSREKKESFPLTVTSAQKNPTAFYLCATSPPNGSPEQYFGPGTRLTVT.

The chain has TRBV21-1 and TRBJ1-1; TRBD1, as called in the table, went unchecked against the DNA. TRBV21-1 is annotated as a pseudogene. The CDR3 is 11 residues long. The DNA of the CDR3 is TGTGCCAGCAGCAAAGGGGCAGAAGCTTTCTTT. Its translation is CASSKGAEAFF.

This clone has only one observation. The rearrangement joins TRBV2 to TRBJ2-3; 10 bases agree with TRBD2. Per germline, CDR1 SNHLY and CDR2 FYNNEI. The CDR3 covers 16 residues. Germline trimming cut 4 bases from V and 6 bases from J; bases unmatched to any gene: 10. In nucleotides, the CDR3 is TGTGCCAGCAGTGGGTCGCTAGCGGGAGTAGGTGATACGCAGTATTTT. This codes for CASSGSLAGVGDTQYF.

The chain links TRBV3-1 (or the pseudogene TRBV3-2) to TRBJ2-1, with TRBD2 identical over 11 bases. The CDR3 loop spans 15 amino acids. Trimming took 10 bases from V and 5 from J; bases not matched to a gene: 10. The germline V gene has CDR1 LGHDT and CDR2 YNNKEL (reference sequence). The CDR3 loop is CATPIAGGVHNEQFF. The CDR3 DNA is TGTGCCACCCCCATAGCGGGAGGGGTGCACAATGAGCAGTTCTTC.

The chain uses TRBV7-3 and TRBJ1-1, with no clear D. Between the trimmed V and J ends, which lost 4 bases and 0 bases, there was a span of 6 bases. Germline loops: CDR1 SGHTA, CDR2 FQGTGA. CDR3 length equals 13 residues. The CDR3 is CASSSAVNTEAFF. The CDR3 DNA follows: TGTGCCAGCAGCTCCGCGGTGAACACTGAAGCTTTCTTT.

The chain is built from TRBV6-1 and TRBJ1-5; D is uncertain. This CDR3 has 16 residues. Trimming removed 4 bases from V and 1 base from J, with 14 bases in between. Germline CDR1 MNHNS, CDR2 SASEGT. CDR3 protein: CASSAAVSSSNQPQHF. CDR3 nucleotide sequence: TGTGCCAGCAGTGCGGCGGTCTCCTCAAGCAATCAGCCCCAGCATTTT.

V usage is TRBV6-1 and J usage is TRBJ1-2; D is uncertain. V lost 2 bases and J lost 6, with 10 bases in between. Germline loops: CDR1 MNHNS, CDR2 SASEGT. The CDR3 is made up of 13 amino acids. CDR3 sequence reads: CASSERQVDGYTF. In DNA, the CDR3 is TGTGCCAGCAGTGAAAGGCAGGTGGATGGCTACACCTTC.

The count of this clone is one. V is TRBV5-6 and J is TRBJ1-2; possibly TRBD1 for D (6 bases). Germline assignment: CDR1 SGHDT and CDR2 YYEEEE. V gave up 7 bases and J gave up 5 bases, with 12 bases separating them. The length of the CDR3 is 12 residues. CDR3 sequence: CASARTEYGYTF. The CDR3 nucleotides are TGTGCCAGCGCACGGACAGAGTATGGCTACACCTTC.

V and J are TRBV5-1 and TRBJ2-1; D is uncertain. Trimming stripped 2 bases from V and 4 bases from J, with 13 bases between. CDR3 length equals 15 residues. Looked up from germline, CDR1 is SGHRS and CDR2 is YFSETQ. The CDR3 spells CASSLVVRVYNEQFF. In nucleotides, the CDR3 is TGCGCCAGCAGCTTAGTCGTTCGGGTTTACAATGAGCAGTTCTTC.

The rearrangement uses TRBV9 and TRBJ2-3, with 10 positions matching TRBD2. The V segment lost 7 bases and the J segment 2 bases; nucleotides outside the gene matches: 10. From germline, CDR1 is SGDLS and CDR2 YYNGEE. This CDR3 is 16 amino acids long. CDR3 coding DNA: TGTGCCAGCGAACCCGGACTAGCGGACTACACAGATACGCAGTATTTT. Protein product: CASEPGLADYTDTQYF.

The CDR3 is CASSDKGRQETQYF. The CDR3 DNA sequence: TGTGCCAGCAGCGACAAAGGGAGGCAAGAGACCCAGTACTTC. The rearrangement uses TRBV6-4 and TRBJ2-5; TRBD2 is a possible D gene (6 bases). Trimming cost V 6 bases and J 2 bases, with 13 bases left between them. Germline values: CDR1 MRHNA, CDR2 SNTAGT. The CDR3 extends over 14 amino acids.

This clone occurred a few times. The chain recombines TRBV6-1 with TRBJ2-7, with D uncertain. V was shortened by 2 bases and J by 4 bases, with 15 bases between the two germline ends. Germline CDR1 MNHNS, CDR2 SASEGT. The CDR3 length is 15 residues. CDR3 residues: CASSEILQHNYEQYF. CDR3 sequence (DNA): TGTGCCAGCAGTGAAATTCTACAGCACAATTACGAGCAGTACTTC.

The V gene is TRBV18, the J gene TRBJ2-1; D remains unclear. The V end was cut by 3 bases, the J end by 1 base, with 10 bases between. Germline-derived CDR1 and CDR2 are KGHSH and LQKENI. The CDR3 sequence is 15 residues long. The CDR3 region has the DNA TGTGCCAGCTCACCTGAGAGAATATCCTACAATGAGCAGTTCTTC. Its protein product is CASSPERISYNEQFF.

The V gene is TRBV5-1, the J gene TRBJ2-5, with 7 positions matching TRBD2. From germline, CDR1 is SGHRS and CDR2 YFSETQ. The CDR3 contains 14 residues. The V segment lost 4 bases and the J segment 0 bases; nucleotides outside the gene matches: 3. In DNA form, the CDR3 reads TGCGCCAGCAGCCCGGGGGGTGACCAAGAGACCCAGTACTTC. It yields the protein CASSPGGDQETQYF. Full variable domain (remainder filled in from reference TRBV5-1 and TRBJ2-5): KAGVTQTPRYLIKTRGQQVTLSCSPISGHRSVSWYQQTPGQGLQFLFEYFSETQRNKGNFPGRFSGRQFSNSRSEMNVSTLELGDSALYLCASSPGGDQETQYFGPGTRLLVL.

The genes are TRBV11-2 and TRBJ2-5, with TRBD1 identical over 9 bases. After removal of 3 bases from V and 4 bases from J, the junction contained 3 bases not matched to a gene. The CDR3 sequence is 14 residues long. Germline CDR1 reads SGHAT; CDR2 reads FQNNGV. This chain's CDR3 is CASSLGQGGETQYF. CDR3 nucleotide sequence: TGTGCCAGCAGCTTGGGACAGGGAGGAGAGACCCAGTACTTC.

The chain uses TRBV4-3 and TRBJ1-4; 10 bases are shared with TRBD1. The V and J ends lost 1 base and 8 bases, in that order; junction bases with no gene match: 7. Germline values: CDR1 LGHNA, CDR2 YSLEER. This CDR3 is built from 16 residues. As DNA, the CDR3 is TGCGCCAGCAGCCAAGGCCGGGACAGGGGAATAGAAAAACTGTTTTTT. This gives the protein CASSQGRDRGIEKLFF.

This chain links TRBV7-6 with TRBJ2-1; 13 bases map to TRBD2. CDR1 and CDR2 from the germline V gene are SGHVS and FNYEAQ. The CDR3 extends over 20 amino acids. Germline trimming cut 3 bases from V and 5 bases from J; bases unmatched to any gene: 16. The CDR3 region is CASSFRSLAGGPYRDNEQFF. DNA for the CDR3: TGTGCCAGCAGCTTTAGATCACTAGCGGGAGGGCCATATCGGGACAATGAGCAGTTCTTC.

This clone has only a few counts. This chain links TRBV18 with TRBJ2-7; 7 nucleotides agree with TRBD2. This CDR3 has 13 residues. Germline V gene lookup returns CDR1 KGHSH and CDR2 LQKENI. The trim removed 3 bases at V and 2 bases at J, leaving 1 base unmatched. The CDR3 DNA sequence: TGTGCCAGCTCACCGGGGGGGACCTACGAGCAGTACTTC. Translating gives CASSPGGTYEQYF.

Only one count was recorded for this clone. The V and J genes are TRBV18 and TRBJ1-3, with 8 nucleotides matching TRBD1. There are 16 residues in the CDR3. The germline V gene encodes CDR1 KGHSH and CDR2 LQKENI. With 3 bases clipped from V and 0 bases from J, the junction kept 4 bases outside the gene matches. CDR3 loop: CASSPGQVISGNTIYF. The CDR3, as DNA: TGTGCCAGCTCACCGGGACAGGTGATCTCTGGAAACACCATATATTTT.

This clone was found a few times. This sequence joins TRBV28 and TRBJ1-4; 10 positions agree with TRBD1. The CDR3 sequence is 14 residues long. V shed 6 bases, J shed 7 bases, and the junction held 5 bases outside the gene matches. The germline CDR1 and CDR2 sequences are MDHEN and SYDVKM. CDR3 loop: CASRRRDRGEKLFF. The DNA of the CDR3 is TGTGCCAGCAGACGACGGGACAGGGGTGAAAAACTGTTTTTT.

The chain uses TRBV30 and TRBJ2-1; possibly TRBD2 for D (6 bases). Trimming pared 2 bases from V and 6 bases from J, leaving 14 bases between. This CDR3 spans 14 amino acids. Germline loops: CDR1 GTSNPN, CDR2 SVGIG (reference sequence). The CDR3 region has the DNA TGTGCCTGGAGTAGCCTAGCGTCTGGCAATGAGCAGTTCTTC. It specifies CAWSSLASGNEQFF.

The chain uses TRBV12-3 or TRBV12-4 and TRBJ2-2; D unclear. This CDR3 is 12 amino acids long. V was shortened by 7 bases and J by 8 bases, with 11 bases between the two germline ends. Written as DNA, the CDR3 is TGTGCCAGCACCGCGTTAGATGGGGAGCTGTTTTTT. As protein: CASTALDGELFF.